This T cell receptor beta chain originates from a study of low-dose radiotherapy and immunotherapy resistance in tumors. Alpha- and beta-chain coverage of first-strand cDNA came from TRAV- and TRBV-specific primers. The authors ran about 20 PCR cycles to amplify TCRs with a constant-region primer and V-primer adapter. TCRdb reprocessed the reads with MiXCR, giving one entry per CDR3 protein. Counted here are 100,000 or so distinct CDR3 sequences, around 20% occurring once; the ten biggest clones make up about 4%. This clonotype occurred many times. Time point given: after trial treatment. As for treatment: LDRT plus nivolumab, ipilimumab, low-dose cyclophosphamide and aspirin (RACIN trial). CDR1 and CDR2 from the germline V gene are MGHDK and SYGVNS. The germline V and J ends were trimmed by 8 bases and 6 bases, with 16 bases remaining between them. CDR3 length: 13 amino acids.

The sequence derives from a male donor with prostate cancer. The rearrangement links TRBV25-1 to TRBJ1-1; maybe TRBD1 (5 bases). Sequencing was performed on PBMCs, taken after low-dose radiotherapy plus immunotherapy. The CDR3 DNA reads as TGTGCCAGCCGCACAGAAGGGGCCCCTGAAGCTTTCTTT. Amino acid sequence: CASRTEGAPEAFF.